These T cell receptor beta chains were read from a single sample in a study of neurological immune-mediated disorders. From the 5' RACE reads, TCRdb called clonotypes with MiXCR, one entry per CDR3 protein. The table records around 33,000 distinct CDR3 sequences, approximately 22% of them present only once. The sequenced sample consisted of CD4+ T cells from blood. The source is a man aged 45-60 years with HTLV-1-associated myelopathy (HAM/TSP). Both conserved end residues are part of each CDR3. The order of the fields is J gene, D gene, clone size, V gene, CDR3 DNA, CDR3 protein. The D gene is left open where the match is weak. Some rows mark clone size as missing; the rest say once, few, many or name a class of expanded clone.

TRBJ2-6,TRBD1,many,TRBV12-3/TRBV12-4,TGTGCCAGCAGTAGCCCGGGGCCCCGCCGACAGGGGAGCTCTGGGGCCAACGTCCTGACTTTC,CASSSPGPRRQGSSGANVLTF
TRBJ2-4,.,medium-sized,TRBV2,TGTGCCAGTTGGGGGTCGAACATTCAGTACTTC,CASWGSNIQYF
TRBJ2-3,TRBD1,many,TRBV5-8,TGTGCCAGCAGCTCCGGGACAGGGTTAACAGATACGCAGTATTTT,CASSSGTGLTDTQYF
TRBJ2-5,.,many,TRBV7-9,TGTGCCAGCAGCTTAGCCTTGGGTGGCGGAGAGACCCAGTACTTC,CASSLALGGGETQYF
TRBJ1-1,.,many,TRBV5-1,TGCGCCAGCAGCTTGGACAGTTTGAACACTGAAGCTTTCTTT,CASSLDSLNTEAFF
TRBJ1-1,TRBD1,.,TRBV7-8,TGTGCCAGCAGCTTATATCGCACAGGGGCGGCTGAAGCTTTCTTT,CASSLYRTGAAEAFF
TRBJ2-6,.,.,TRBV5-4,TGTGCCAGCAGACCCAGCTCTGGGGCCAACGTCCTGACTTTC,CASRPSSGANVLTF
TRBJ1-6,.,many,TRBV18,TGTGCCAGCTCACTCGACATGAATAATTCACCCCTCCACTTT,CASSLDMNNSPLHF
TRBJ1-2,.,many,TRBV15,TGTGTCACCAGCCCGCCTCCCAGGGGTAGCGACTATGGCTACACCTTC,CVTSPPPRGSDYGYTF
TRBJ1-5,TRBD1,many,TRBV24-1,TGTGCCACCAGTGATTCCAGAGGGACAGGGAACCAGCCCCAGCATTTT,CATSDSRGTGNQPQHF
TRBJ2-3,TRBD1,many,TRBV5-1,TGCGCCAGCAGCTTAGGGCAGGGGGCCACAGATACGCAGTATTTT,CASSLGQGATDTQYF
TRBJ2-7,TRBD2,many,TRBV7-2,TGTGCCAGCAGCACCCAACTAGCGGGGGTTGCCGAGCAGTACTTC,CASSTQLAGVAEQYF
TRBJ2-1,.,many,TRBV20-1,TGCAGTGCTAGTGCGCGACTAGTTCGCAATGAGCAGTTCTTC,CSASARLVRNEQFF
TRBJ1-5,.,many,TRBV20-1,TGCAGTGCTAGAGTCAGGACACTTAGCAATCAGCCCCAGCATTTT,CSARVRTLSNQPQHF
TRBJ1-1,.,.,TRBV5-1,TGCGCCAGCAACACCGGGGAGCGGTTAGCTTCCTTT,CASNTGERLASF
TRBJ1-2,.,medium-sized,TRBV9,TGTGCCAGCAGCGCCCAAGAATATGGCTACACCTTC,CASSAQEYGYTF
TRBJ1-5,.,many,TRBV5-6,TGTGCCAGCAGCTTTCGTGATGGAGTTCAGCCCCAGCATTTT,CASSFRDGVQPQHF
TRBJ1-2,TRBD1,many,TRBV28,TGTGCCAGCAGTTTGGGGACAGGGTTGGGCTACACCTTC,CASSLGTGLGYTF
TRBJ1-5,TRBD1,many,TRBV5-6,TGTGCCAGCAGCTTAAGGGACAGGGGGTATCAGCCCCAGCATTTT,CASSLRDRGYQPQHF
TRBJ2-2,TRBD1,few,TRBV7-9,TGTGCCAGCATTGGGGACAGGGCGAACACCGGGGAGCTGTTTTTT,CASIGDRANTGELFF
TRBJ2-5,.,few,TRBV6-5,TGTGCCAGCAGCTCGATCGGGCTGACCCAGTACTTC,CASSSIGLTQYF
TRBJ2-3,TRBD2,.,TRBV10-3,TGTGCCATCAGTGAAAATCCGGGACTAGCGGGGAGCACAGATACGCAGTATTTT,CAISENPGLAGSTDTQYF
TRBJ2-5,TRBD1,many,TRBV3-1,TGTGCCAGCAGCCGCTCAGGGGGCGAAGAGACCCAGTACTTC,CASSRSGGEETQYF
TRBJ1-5,.,many,TRBV29-1,TGCAGCGTTCGGGACGGTTCATACAATCAGCCCCAGCATTTT,CSVRDGSYNQPQHF
TRBJ2-7,.,many,TRBV5-6,TGTGCCAGCAGCCGTACTTTTTCCACCTACGAGCAGTACTTC,CASSRTFSTYEQYF